The 12 T cell receptor beta chains in this list originate from one sample, sequenced in a study of blood T cell repertoires in COVID-19. The table came from immunoSEQ multiplex PCR; TCRdb's copy has only in-frame clones and leaves some out. Here the sample spans approximately 470,000 clones, 70% to 90% being singletons. Sequencing used peripheral blood. The receptor source for this set is a human donor in a cohort sampled during active COVID-19.

The chain is built from TRBV4-2 and TRBJ1-5; TRBD1 matches at 9 bases. CDR1 and CDR2 (germline): LGHNA, YNFKEQ. J was trimmed by 7 bases and V by 0 bases; bases with no gene match: 4. This CDR3 is 15 amino acids long. The CDR3 spells CASSQEGDRVQPQHF. As DNA, the CDR3 is TGTGCCAGCAGCCAAGAAGGGGACAGGGTGCAGCCCCAGCATTTT.

The chain combines TRBV28 with TRBJ2-2; TRBD2 agrees at 13 bases. V was clipped by 7 bases and J by 6 bases; unmatched bases: 17. Germline-derived CDR1 and CDR2 are MDHEN and SYDVKM. The CDR3 covers 19 residues. CDR3 nucleotides: TGTGCCAGCAAAAGACTAGGACTAGCGGGAGATCTTCCCCCCGGGGAGCTGTTTTTT. Its translation: CASKRLGLAGDLPPGELFF.

The chain carries TRBV5-1 and TRBJ2-2; D is undetermined. The CDR3 has 17 residues. Trimming removed 0 bases from V and 0 bases from J, with 12 bases in between. Per germline, CDR1 SGHRS and CDR2 YFSETQ. The CDR3 DNA reads TGCGCCAGCAGCTTGGGTCCGAGCGCGTCGAACACCGGGGAGCTGTTTTTT. The encoded protein is CASSLGPSASNTGELFF.

This chain uses TRBV11-2 with TRBJ2-1; 11 bases are a match to TRBD2. The trim removed 5 bases at V and 6 bases at J, leaving 12 bases unmatched. The germline gives CDR1 SGHAT, CDR2 FQNNGV. This CDR3 region has 17 residues. The CDR3 sequence is CASSPGLAALTLNEQFF. CDR3 bases: TGTGCCAGCAGCCCGGGACTAGCGGCGTTAACCCTCAATGAGCAGTTCTTC.

This chain links TRBV7-8 with TRBJ2-5; TRBD2 aligns across 8 bases. The CDR3 runs to 14 residues. Germline lookup yields CDR1 SGHVS and CDR2 FQNEAQ. V lost 2 bases, J lost 5 bases, and 4 bases stayed unmatched. The CDR3 DNA reads TGTGCCAGCAGCTTACGACTAGCGCGCGAGACCCAGTACTTC. This sequence encodes CASSLRLARETQYF.

V and J are TRBV19 and TRBJ2-1, with 7 positions matching TRBD2. Germline loops: CDR1 LNHDA, CDR2 SQIVND (reference sequence). This CDR3 is 16 amino acids long. V lost 7 bases, J lost 5 bases, and 14 bases stayed unmatched. Written as DNA, the CDR3 is TGTGCCAGTACACAAAGGGCCGCGGGACTAAACAATGAGCAGTTCTTC. Amino acid sequence: CASTQRAAGLNNEQFF.

V and J are TRBV18 and TRBJ1-4; 7 positions agree with TRBD1. Germline trimming cut 3 bases from V and 4 bases from J; bases unmatched to any gene: 17. The V gene's germline CDR1 is KGHSH and CDR2 LQKENI. CDR3 length equals 19 residues. Here the CDR3 reads CASSPRGQDINYINEKLFF. The CDR3 nucleotides are TGTGCCAGCTCACCCCGCGGACAGGACATAAACTATATTAATGAAAAACTGTTTTTT. Filled out from reference TRBV18 and TRBJ1-4, the complete variable domain reads NAGVMQNPRHLVRRRGQEARLRCSPMKGHSHVYWYRQLPEEGLKFMVYLQKENIIDESGMPKERFSAEFPKEGPSILRIQQVVRGDSAAYFCASSPRGQDINYINEKLFFGSGTQLSVL.

The gene calls are TRBV19 and TRBJ2-3; the match to TRBD2 covers 8 bases. The CDR3 has 14 amino acids. CDR1 LNHDA and CDR2 SQIVND come from the germline V gene (reference sequence). J gave up 2 bases and V 7 bases, and 5 bases lay outside the gene matches. CDR3 region: CASTEREYTDTQYF. CDR3 DNA: TGTGCCAGTACTGAGCGGGAGTACACAGATACGCAGTATTTT.

With regard to this clone: The germline gene is not matched at one end of the junction; a read error may be the cause. V is TRBV6-1 and J is TRBJ2-7; the match to TRBD2 covers 7 bases. The CDR3 length is 11 residues. Germline V gene lookup returns CDR1 MNHNS and CDR2 SASEGT. The CDR3 nucleotides read TGTGCCAGCAGTGACACTAGCGAGTACCCATTC. This encodes CASSDTSEYPF.

In this sample, this clone turned up once. The V and J genes are TRBV20-1 and TRBJ2-1; unclear D gene. Germline V gene data show CDR1 as DFQATT and CDR2 as SNEGSKA (reference sequence). V was pared by 5 bases and J by 2 bases, with 4 bases between. This CDR3 region has 11 residues. CDR3 sequence: CSAPTYNEQFF. In DNA form, the CDR3 reads TGCAGTGCTCCAACCTACAATGAGCAGTTCTTC.

V and J are TRBV9 and TRBJ2-1, with D perhaps TRBD1 (5 bases). Trimming pared 3 bases from V and 8 bases from J, leaving 15 bases between. The CDR3 extends over 14 amino acids. The germline CDR1 and CDR2 sequences are SGDLS and YYNGEE. In DNA form, the CDR3 reads TGTGCCAGCAGCGCTGTCGACAGTGTCGATGAGCAGTTCTTC. It codes for CASSAVDSVDEQFF. The variable domain in full, with the rest retrieved from reference TRBV9 and TRBJ2-1, is DSGVTQTPKHLITATGQRVTLRCSPRSGDLSVYWYQQSLDQGLQFLIQYYNGEERAKGNILERFSAQQFPDLHSELNLSSLELGDSALYFCASSAVDSVDEQFFGPGTRLTVL.

This chain uses TRBV7-2 with TRBJ2-7; TRBD2 matches at 11 bases. V trimming: 4 bases; J trimming: 0 bases; junction bases outside the gene matches: 11. Germline CDR1 is SGHTA and CDR2 is FQGNSA. CDR3 size: 18 residues. The CDR3 region is CASSSPHLTSGASYEQYF. The DNA of the CDR3 is TGTGCCAGCAGCTCACCCCACTTGACTAGCGGGGCCTCCTACGAGCAGTACTTC.